This TCR beta chain was sequenced in a study of blood T cell repertoires in COVID-19. The overall study: COVID-19 samples collected from the United States, Italy and Spain covered acute and convalescent phases. T cells, B-cell-depleted T cells, or PBMCs supplied cDNA or gDNA.

Methods used by the authors: Reference gene primer amplification gave estimated nucleated cell counts. TCRdb keeps only in-frame clones here, not all; method: immunoSEQ multiplex PCR. V and J calls and clone size come straight from that table; D and trimming were deduced from the DNA. The sample has approximately 31,000 clones, over 75% seen once; the top ten hold roughly 15%. Germline loops: CDR1 MGHRA, CDR2 YSYEKL. V was shortened by 4 bases and J by 6 bases, with 12 bases between the two germline ends. The CDR3 length is 14 residues. Specimen: peripheral blood. This chain links TRBV4-1 with TRBJ1-4, with D possibly being TRBD1 (6 bases). The TCR sequence derives from an older woman with active COVID-19. The CDR3 coding sequence is TGCGCCAGCAGCCCAGGACAGTTAGATGAAAAACTGTTTTTT. This encodes CASSPGQLDEKLFF.